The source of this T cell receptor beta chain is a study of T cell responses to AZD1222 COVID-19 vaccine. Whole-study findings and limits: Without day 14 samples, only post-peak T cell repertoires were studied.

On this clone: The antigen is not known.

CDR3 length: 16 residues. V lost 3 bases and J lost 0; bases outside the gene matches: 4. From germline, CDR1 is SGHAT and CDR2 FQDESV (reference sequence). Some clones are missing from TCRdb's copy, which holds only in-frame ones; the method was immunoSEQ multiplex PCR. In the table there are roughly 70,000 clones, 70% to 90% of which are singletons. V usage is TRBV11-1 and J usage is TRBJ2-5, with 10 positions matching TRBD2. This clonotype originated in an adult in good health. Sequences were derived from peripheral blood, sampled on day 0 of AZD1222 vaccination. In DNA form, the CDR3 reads TGTGCCAGCAGCTTTGGAGCGGGGGGGTACCAAGAGACCCAGTACTTC. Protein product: CASSFGAGGYQETQYF.